This entry features one T cell receptor beta chain sequence. The sample comes from a study of blood T cell repertoires in COVID-19. Across the whole study: Whether acute or convalescent, the COVID-19 samples came from the United States, Italy and Spain. PBMCs, B-cell-depleted T cells, or T cells were the source of the cDNA or gDNA that made up the material.

Germline-derived CDR1 and CDR2 are SNHLY and FYNNEI. CDR3 length: 14 residues. V lost 6 bases and J lost 5, with 14 bases in between. As originally analysed: Amplification with reference gene primers provided the estimates of nucleated cell counts. Only in-frame clones appear in the TCRdb table, and some are missing; sequencing was by immunoSEQ multiplex PCR. The V and J calls and the clone size are those of that table, but D and trimming were determined from the DNA. The sample lists approximately 8,100 clones, under 85% occurring once. The chain employs TRBV2 and TRBJ1-5, with TRBD1 as a possible D gene (6 bases). This clonotype was sampled from a human donor in a cohort sampled during active COVID-19. The sequencing input was peripheral blood. The CDR3 DNA reads as TGTGCCAGCAGCCTTCGGGGGGGCTATCAGCCCCAGCATTTT. Translation gives CASSLRGGYQPQHF.